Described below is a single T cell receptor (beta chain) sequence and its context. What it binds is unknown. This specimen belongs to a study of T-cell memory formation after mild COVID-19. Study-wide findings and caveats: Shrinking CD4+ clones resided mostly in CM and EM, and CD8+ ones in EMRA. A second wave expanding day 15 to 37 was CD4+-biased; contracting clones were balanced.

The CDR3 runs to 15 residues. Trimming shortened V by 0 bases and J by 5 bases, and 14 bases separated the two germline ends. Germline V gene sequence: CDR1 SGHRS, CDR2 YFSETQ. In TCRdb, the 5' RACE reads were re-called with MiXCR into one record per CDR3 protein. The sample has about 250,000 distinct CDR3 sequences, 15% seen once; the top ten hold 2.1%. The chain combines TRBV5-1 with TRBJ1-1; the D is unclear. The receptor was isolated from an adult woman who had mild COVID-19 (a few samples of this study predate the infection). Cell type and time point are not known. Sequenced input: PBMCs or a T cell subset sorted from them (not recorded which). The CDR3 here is CASSLEARPGTEAFF. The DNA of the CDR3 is TGCGCCAGCAGCTTGGAGGCCAGGCCGGGTACTGAAGCTTTCTTT.